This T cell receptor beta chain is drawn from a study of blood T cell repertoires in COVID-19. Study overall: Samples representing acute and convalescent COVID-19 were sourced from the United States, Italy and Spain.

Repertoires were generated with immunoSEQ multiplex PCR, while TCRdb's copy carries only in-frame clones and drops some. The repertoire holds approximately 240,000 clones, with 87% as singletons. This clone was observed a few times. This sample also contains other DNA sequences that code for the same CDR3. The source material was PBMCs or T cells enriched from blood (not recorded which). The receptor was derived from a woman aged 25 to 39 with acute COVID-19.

DNA for the CDR3: TGTGCCAGCAGTGAGAGTACCTACGAGCAGTACTTC. Protein product: CASSESTYEQYF. The chain uses TRBV6-1 and TRBJ2-7; D is unclear. Germline values: CDR1 MNHNS, CDR2 SASEGT. The CDR3 extends over 12 amino acids. Trimming pared 3 bases from V and 2 bases from J, leaving 5 bases between.